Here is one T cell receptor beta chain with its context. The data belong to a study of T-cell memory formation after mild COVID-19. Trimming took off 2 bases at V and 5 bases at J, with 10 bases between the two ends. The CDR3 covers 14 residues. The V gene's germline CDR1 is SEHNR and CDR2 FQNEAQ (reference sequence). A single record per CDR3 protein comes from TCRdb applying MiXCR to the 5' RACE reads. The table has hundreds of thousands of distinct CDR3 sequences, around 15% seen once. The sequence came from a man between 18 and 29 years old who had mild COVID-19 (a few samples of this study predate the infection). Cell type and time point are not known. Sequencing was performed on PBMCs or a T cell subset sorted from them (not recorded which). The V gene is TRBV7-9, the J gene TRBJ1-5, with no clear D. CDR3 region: CASSLSGVDQPQHF. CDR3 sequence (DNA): TGTGCCAGCAGCTTATCCGGGGTAGATCAGCCCCAGCATTTT.